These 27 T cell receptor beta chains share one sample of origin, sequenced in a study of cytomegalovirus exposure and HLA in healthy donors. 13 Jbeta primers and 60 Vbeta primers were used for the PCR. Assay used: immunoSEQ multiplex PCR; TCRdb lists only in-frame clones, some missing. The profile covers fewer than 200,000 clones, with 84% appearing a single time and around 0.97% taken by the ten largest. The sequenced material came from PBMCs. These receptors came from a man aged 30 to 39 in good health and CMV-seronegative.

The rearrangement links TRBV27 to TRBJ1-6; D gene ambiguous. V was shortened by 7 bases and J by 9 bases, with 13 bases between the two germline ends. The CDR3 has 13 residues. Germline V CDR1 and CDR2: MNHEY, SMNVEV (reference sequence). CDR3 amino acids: CASTWAARSPLHF. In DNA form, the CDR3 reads TGTGCCAGCACCTGGGCCGCGCGTTCACCCCTCCACTTT.

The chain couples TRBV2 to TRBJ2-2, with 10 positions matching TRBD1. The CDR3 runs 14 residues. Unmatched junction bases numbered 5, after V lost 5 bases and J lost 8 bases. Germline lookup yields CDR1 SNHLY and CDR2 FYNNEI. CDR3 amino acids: CASSPDRGRGELFF. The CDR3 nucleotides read TGTGCCAGCAGTCCGGACAGGGGGAGAGGGGAGCTGTTTTTT.

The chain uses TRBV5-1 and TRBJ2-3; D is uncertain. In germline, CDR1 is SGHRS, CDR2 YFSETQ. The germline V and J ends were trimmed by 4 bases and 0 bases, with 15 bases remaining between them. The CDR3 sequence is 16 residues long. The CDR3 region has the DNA TGCGCCAGCAGCCAACTTACCACTACTAGCACAGATACGCAGTATTTT. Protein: CASSQLTTTSTDTQYF.

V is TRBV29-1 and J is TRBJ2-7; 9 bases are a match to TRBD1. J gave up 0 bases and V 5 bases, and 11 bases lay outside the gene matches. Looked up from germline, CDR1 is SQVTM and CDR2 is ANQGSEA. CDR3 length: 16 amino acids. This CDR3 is CSVPGQGFKSSYEQYF. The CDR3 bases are TGCAGCGTTCCGGGACAGGGCTTTAAGAGCTCCTACGAGCAGTACTTC.

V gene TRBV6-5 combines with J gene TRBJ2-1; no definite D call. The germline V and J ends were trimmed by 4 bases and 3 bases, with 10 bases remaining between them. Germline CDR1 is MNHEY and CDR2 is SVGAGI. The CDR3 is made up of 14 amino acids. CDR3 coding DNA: TGTGCCAGCAGTTCGTCGACTGGCTACAATGAGCAGTTCTTC. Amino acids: CASSSSTGYNEQFF.

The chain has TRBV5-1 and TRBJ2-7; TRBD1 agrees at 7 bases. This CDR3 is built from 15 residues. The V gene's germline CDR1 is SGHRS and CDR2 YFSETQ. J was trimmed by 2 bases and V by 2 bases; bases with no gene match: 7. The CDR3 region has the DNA TGCGCCAGCAGCTTATCGGCGACAGGGCCCTACGAGCAGTACTTC. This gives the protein CASSLSATGPYEQYF. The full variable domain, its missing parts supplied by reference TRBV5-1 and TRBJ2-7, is KAGVTQTPRYLIKTRGQQVTLSCSPISGHRSVSWYQQTPGQGLQFLFEYFSETQRNKGNFPGRFSGRQFSNSRSEMNVSTLELGDSALYLCASSLSATGPYEQYFGPGTRLTVT.

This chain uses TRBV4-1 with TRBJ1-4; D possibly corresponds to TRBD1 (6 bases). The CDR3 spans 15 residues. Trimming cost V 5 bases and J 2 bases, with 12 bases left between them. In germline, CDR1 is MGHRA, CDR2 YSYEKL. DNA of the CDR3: TGCGCCAGCAGCACATACAGGGATACTAATGAAAAACTGTTTTTT. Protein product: CASSTYRDTNEKLFF.

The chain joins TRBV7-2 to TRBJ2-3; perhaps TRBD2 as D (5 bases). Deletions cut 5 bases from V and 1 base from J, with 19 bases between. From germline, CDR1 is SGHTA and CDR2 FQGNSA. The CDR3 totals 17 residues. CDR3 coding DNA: TGTGCCAGCAGCCTCTTGCAGGCGGGTAGCGGCACAGATACGCAGTATTTT. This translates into CASSLLQAGSGTDTQYF.

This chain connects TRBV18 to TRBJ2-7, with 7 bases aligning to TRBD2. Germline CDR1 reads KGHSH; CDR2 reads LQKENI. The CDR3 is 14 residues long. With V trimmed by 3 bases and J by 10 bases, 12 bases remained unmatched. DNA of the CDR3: TGTGCCAGCTCACCGCCTAGCGGCCGTTCGGACCAGTACTTC. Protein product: CASSPPSGRSDQYF.

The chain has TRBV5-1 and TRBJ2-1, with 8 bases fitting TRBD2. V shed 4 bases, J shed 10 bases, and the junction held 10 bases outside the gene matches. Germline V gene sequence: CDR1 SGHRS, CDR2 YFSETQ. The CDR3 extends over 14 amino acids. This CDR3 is CASSNLGAGGEQFF. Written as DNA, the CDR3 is TGCGCCAGCAGCAATCTGGGGGCGGGAGGAGAGCAGTTCTTC.

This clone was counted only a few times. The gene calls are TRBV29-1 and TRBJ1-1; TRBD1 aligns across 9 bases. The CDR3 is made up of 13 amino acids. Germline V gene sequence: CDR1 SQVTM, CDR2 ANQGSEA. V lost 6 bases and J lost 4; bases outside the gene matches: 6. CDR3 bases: TGCAGCGTCGTACAGGGGGCGGGCACTGAAGCTTTCTTT. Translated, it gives CSVVQGAGTEAFF.

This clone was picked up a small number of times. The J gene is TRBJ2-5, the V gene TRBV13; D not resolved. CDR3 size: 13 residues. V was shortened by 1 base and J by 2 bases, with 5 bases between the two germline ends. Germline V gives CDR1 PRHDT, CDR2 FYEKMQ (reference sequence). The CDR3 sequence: CASSLVQQETQYF. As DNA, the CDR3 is TGTGCCAGCAGCTTAGTGCAGCAAGAGACCCAGTACTTC.

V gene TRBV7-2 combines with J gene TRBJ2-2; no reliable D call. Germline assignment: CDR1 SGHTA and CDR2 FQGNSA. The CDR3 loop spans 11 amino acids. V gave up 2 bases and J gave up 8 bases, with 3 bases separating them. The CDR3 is CASSLIGELFF. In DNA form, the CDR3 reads TGTGCCAGCAGCTTAATAGGGGAGCTGTTTTTT.

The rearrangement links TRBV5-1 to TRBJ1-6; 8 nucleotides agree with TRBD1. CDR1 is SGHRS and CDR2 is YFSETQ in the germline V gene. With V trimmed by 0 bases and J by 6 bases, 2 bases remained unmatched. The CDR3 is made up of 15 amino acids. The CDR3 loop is CASSLGTGLNSPLHF. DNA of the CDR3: TGCGCCAGCAGCTTGGGGACAGGGCTTAATTCACCCCTCCACTTT.

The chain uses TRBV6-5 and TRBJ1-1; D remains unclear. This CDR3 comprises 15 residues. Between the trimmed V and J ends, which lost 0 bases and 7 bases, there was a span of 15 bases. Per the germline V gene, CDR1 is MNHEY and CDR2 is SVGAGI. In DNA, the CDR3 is TGTGCCAGCAGTTACTCGGGCGGGGTCGAGGGTGAAGCTTTCTTT. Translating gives CASSYSGGVEGEAFF.

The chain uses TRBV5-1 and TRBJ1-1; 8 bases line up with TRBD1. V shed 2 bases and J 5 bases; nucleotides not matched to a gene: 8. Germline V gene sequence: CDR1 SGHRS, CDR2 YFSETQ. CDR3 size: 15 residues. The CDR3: CASSLSTGVGTEAFF. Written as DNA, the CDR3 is TGCGCCAGCAGCTTATCGACAGGGGTTGGGACTGAAGCTTTCTTT. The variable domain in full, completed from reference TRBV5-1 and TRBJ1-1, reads KAGVTQTPRYLIKTRGQQVTLSCSPISGHRSVSWYQQTPGQGLQFLFEYFSETQRNKGNFPGRFSGRQFSNSRSEMNVSTLELGDSALYLCASSLSTGVGTEAFFGQGTRLTVV.

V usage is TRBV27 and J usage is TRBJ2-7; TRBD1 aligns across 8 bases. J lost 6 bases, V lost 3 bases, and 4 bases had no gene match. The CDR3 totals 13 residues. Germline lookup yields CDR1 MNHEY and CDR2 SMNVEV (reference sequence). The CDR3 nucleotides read TGTGCCAGCAGTTTGGTCAGGGGGCCCGAGCAGTACTTC. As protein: CASSLVRGPEQYF.

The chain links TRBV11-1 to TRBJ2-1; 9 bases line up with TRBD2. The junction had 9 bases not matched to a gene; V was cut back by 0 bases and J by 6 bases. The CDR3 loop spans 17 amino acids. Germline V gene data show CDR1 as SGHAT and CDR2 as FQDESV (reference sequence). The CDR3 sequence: CASSLAGTSHRSNEQFF. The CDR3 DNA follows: TGTGCCAGCAGCTTAGCAGGGACTAGCCATAGGAGCAATGAGCAGTTCTTC.

CDR3 nucleotides: TGTGCCAGTAGTATAGTATGGGACAGGGTGATCTATGGCTACACCTTC. Protein: CASSIVWDRVIYGYTF. The chain is built from TRBV19 and TRBJ1-2; the match to TRBD1 covers 9 bases. With 1 base clipped from V and 4 bases from J, the junction kept 7 bases outside the gene matches. The germline V gene has CDR1 LNHDA and CDR2 SQIVND (reference sequence). The CDR3 sequence is 16 residues long. Together with reference TRBV19 and TRBJ1-2, the CDR3 gives the full variable domain: DGGITQSPKYLFRKEGQNVTLSCEQNLNHDAMYWYRQDPGQGLRLIYYSQIVNDFQKGDIAEGYSVSREKKESFPLTVTSAQKNPTAFYLCASSIVWDRVIYGYTFGSGTRLTVV.

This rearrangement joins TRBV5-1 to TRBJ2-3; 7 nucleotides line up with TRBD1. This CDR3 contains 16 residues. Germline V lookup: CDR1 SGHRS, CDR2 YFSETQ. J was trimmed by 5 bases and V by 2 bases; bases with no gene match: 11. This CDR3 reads CASSFKDRNDGDTQYF. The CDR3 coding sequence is TGCGCCAGCAGCTTCAAGGACAGGAATGATGGAGATACGCAGTATTTT.

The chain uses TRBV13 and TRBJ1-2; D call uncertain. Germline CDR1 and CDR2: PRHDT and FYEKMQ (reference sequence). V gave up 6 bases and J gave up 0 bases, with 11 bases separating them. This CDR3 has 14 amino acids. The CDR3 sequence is CASSFRAANYGYTF. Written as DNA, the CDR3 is TGTGCCAGCAGTTTCCGCGCGGCTAACTATGGCTACACCTTC.

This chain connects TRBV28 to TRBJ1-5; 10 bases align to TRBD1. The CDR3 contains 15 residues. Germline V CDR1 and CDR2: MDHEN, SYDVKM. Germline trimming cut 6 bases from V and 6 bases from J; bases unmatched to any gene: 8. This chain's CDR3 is CASRPTGTGVQPQHF. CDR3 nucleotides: TGTGCCAGCAGACCCACCGGGACAGGGGTTCAGCCCCAGCATTTT.

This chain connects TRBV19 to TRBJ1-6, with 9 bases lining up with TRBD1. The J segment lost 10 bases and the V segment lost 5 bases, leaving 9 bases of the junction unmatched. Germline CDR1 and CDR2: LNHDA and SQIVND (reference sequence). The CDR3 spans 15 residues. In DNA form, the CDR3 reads TGTGCCAGTAGTGCTCCCGGGACAGGGAGGTCACCCCTCCACTTT. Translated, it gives CASSAPGTGRSPLHF.

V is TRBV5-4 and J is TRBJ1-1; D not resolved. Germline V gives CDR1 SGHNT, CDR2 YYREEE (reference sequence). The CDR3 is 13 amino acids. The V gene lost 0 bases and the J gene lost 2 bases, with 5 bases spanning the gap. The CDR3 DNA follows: TGTGCCAGCAGCTTGGCACAAAACACTGAAGCTTTCTTT. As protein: CASSLAQNTEAFF.

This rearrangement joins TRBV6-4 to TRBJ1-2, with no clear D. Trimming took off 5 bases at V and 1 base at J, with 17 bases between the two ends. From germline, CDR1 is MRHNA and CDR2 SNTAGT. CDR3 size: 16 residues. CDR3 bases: TGTGCCAGCAGTCCGATACCTAGCCGGCTTAACTATGGCTACACCTTC. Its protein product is CASSPIPSRLNYGYTF.

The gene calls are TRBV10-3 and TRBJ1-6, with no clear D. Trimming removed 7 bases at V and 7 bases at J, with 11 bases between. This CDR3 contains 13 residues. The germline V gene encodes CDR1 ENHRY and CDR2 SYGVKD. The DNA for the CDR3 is TGTGCCATCAAGGAGGTTCCCAATTCACCCCTCCACTTT. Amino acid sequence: CAIKEVPNSPLHF.

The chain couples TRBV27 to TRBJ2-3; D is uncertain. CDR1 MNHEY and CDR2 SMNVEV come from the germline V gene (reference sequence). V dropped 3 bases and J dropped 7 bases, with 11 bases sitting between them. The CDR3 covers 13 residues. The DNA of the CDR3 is TGTGCCAGCAGTTTCTCCCCCGCTAATACGCAGTATTTT. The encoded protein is CASSFSPANTQYF.